This TCR beta chain is drawn from a study of T cell changes during pregnancy in multiple sclerosis. Data came from immunoSEQ multiplex PCR; TCRdb stores just in-frame clones and leaves some out. The sample has about 120,000 clones, 80% to 95% seen once. The CDR3 is 15 residues long. Germline CDR1 reads SGHNT; CDR2 reads YENEEA. Trimming left V 1 base short and J 0 bases short, with 7 bases between. Sequenced material: peripheral blood, taken before pregnancy. This sequence was found in a female donor with multiple sclerosis, enrolled in a pregnancy study. The V call is TRBV11-3, the J call TRBJ2-1; the D gene is possibly TRBD1 (6 bases). The CDR3 loop is CASSLGTVSYNEQFF. The CDR3 DNA reads TGTGCCAGCAGCTTAGGGACAGTCTCCTACAATGAGCAGTTCTTC.